One and the same sample provided the 30 T cell receptor beta chains below, sequenced in a study of cytomegalovirus exposure and HLA in healthy donors. The PCR had 60 Vbeta and 13 Jbeta primers. This table comes from immunoSEQ multiplex PCR, and its TCRdb copy is limited to in-frame clones, with some not included. Of 120,000 or so clones in the sample, roughly four fifths were seen once. Material: PBMCs. All receptors derive from a young man in good health and CMV-seronegative.

The CDR3 nucleotides are TGTGCCAGCAGCCGGACAGGGGGTGAATTCACTTATGGCTACACCTTC. Its translation is CASSRTGGEFTYGYTF. The V call is TRBV5-5, the J call TRBJ1-2, with TRBD1 matching over 10 bases. The germline V gene has CDR1 SGHKS and CDR2 YYEKEE (reference sequence). There are 16 residues in the CDR3. V was clipped by 4 bases and J by 5 bases; unmatched bases: 11.

V and J are TRBV5-1 and TRBJ1-4; the match to TRBD1 covers 11 bases. Germline CDR1 and CDR2: SGHRS and YFSETQ. This CDR3 region has 15 residues. V lost 4 bases and J lost 7; bases outside the gene matches: 6. The CDR3 DNA is TGCGCCAGCAGCCCATCGGGACAGGGGGGTGAAAAACTGTTTTTT. It codes for CASSPSGQGGEKLFF.

The CDR3 region is CASSLEGGVYEQYF. CDR3 coding DNA: TGCGCCAGCAGCTTGGAAGGGGGCGTTTACGAGCAGTACTTC. The chain links TRBV5-1 to TRBJ2-7, with 7 bases identical to TRBD1. The J segment lost 4 bases and the V segment lost 0 bases, leaving 4 bases of the junction unmatched. This CDR3 is 14 amino acids long. The V gene's germline CDR1 is SGHRS and CDR2 YFSETQ.

The chain couples TRBV19 to TRBJ1-4; D is ambiguous. Germline V lookup: CDR1 LNHDA, CDR2 SQIVND (reference sequence). Deletions cut 8 bases from V and 8 bases from J, with 12 bases between. The CDR3 covers 12 residues. The CDR3 DNA is TGTGCCAGTGCGCGGAGGGAAGAAAAACTGTTTTTT. It translates to CASARREEKLFF.

The chain couples TRBV4-1 to TRBJ1-6; 9 bases line up with TRBD1. CDR3 length equals 15 residues. CDR1 is MGHRA, CDR2 YSYEKL, per germline. With 5 bases clipped from V and 10 bases from J, the junction kept 9 bases outside the gene matches. The CDR3 bases are TGCGCCAGCAGCTCCCCAGCGGACAGGGGATCACCCCTCCACTTT. Residues: CASSSPADRGSPLHF.

This clone was detected only a few times. The chain has TRBV6-1 and TRBJ1-5; possibly TRBD1 for D (5 bases). V gave up 4 bases and J gave up 2 bases, with 18 bases separating them. Germline lookup yields CDR1 MNHNS and CDR2 SASEGT. The CDR3 is 17 amino acids. CDR3 DNA: TGTGCCAGCAGTGGATTGACAGCCTCCCCGGGCAATCAGCCCCAGCATTTT. Translation gives CASSGLTASPGNQPQHF.

This chain joins TRBV5-1 and TRBJ2-5, with no clear D. The J call may be mistaken, given a closer DNA end match to TRBJ2-7. The CDR3 sequence is 16 residues long. Per the germline V gene, CDR1 is SGHRS and CDR2 is YFSETQ. CDR3: CASSLVLGQDSYEQYF. CDR3 DNA: TGCGCCAGCAGCTTGGTCTTGGGCCAGGACTCCTACGAGCAGTACTTC.

The chain couples TRBV6-5 to TRBJ2-1, with 8 bases aligning to TRBD1. V shed 6 bases and J 0 bases; nucleotides not matched to a gene: 4. Germline V gene sequence: CDR1 MNHEY, CDR2 SVGAGI. The CDR3 length is 15 residues. The CDR3 DNA reads TGTGCCAGCAGGGGGGACAGGAGCTCCTACAATGAGCAGTTCTTC. Protein: CASRGDRSSYNEQFF.

About this clone itself: This is likely an artifact of a read error, given a far larger clone one base away. The rearrangement joins TRBV7-2 to TRBJ1-1; D unclear. The CDR3 runs to 12 residues. Trimming stripped 2 bases from V and 5 bases from J, with 6 bases between. Germline V lookup: CDR1 SGHTA, CDR2 FQGNSA. The CDR3 region is CASSLRRTEAFF. CDR3 bases: TGTGCCAGCAGCTTAAGGAGAACTGAAGCTTTCTTT. Full variable domain (outside the CDR3, taken from reference TRBV7-2 and TRBJ1-1): GAGVSQSPSNKVTEKGKDVELRCDPISGHTALYWYRQSLGQGLEFLIYFQGNSAPDKSGLPSDRFSAERTGGSVSTLTIQRTQQEDSAVYLCASSLRRTEAFFGQGTRLTVV.

V is TRBV12-1 and J is TRBJ1-2; no check of the table's D call, TRBD1, against the DNA was made. TRBV12-1 is reported as a pseudogene. The CDR3 has 16 amino acids. CDR3 nucleotide sequence: TGTGCCAGCAGCTCAGGACAGGAGACCCCTTCTAATGGCTACACCTTC. This codes for CASSSGQETPSNGYTF.

This chain links TRBV5-1 with TRBJ2-2, with TRBD2 matching over 13 bases. The CDR3 sequence is 15 residues long. CDR1 is SGHRS, CDR2 YFSETQ, per germline. V was clipped by 4 bases and J by 6 bases; unmatched bases: 3. The CDR3 loop is CASSQTSGGSGELFF. In DNA, the CDR3 is TGCGCCAGCAGCCAGACTAGCGGGGGGTCCGGGGAGCTGTTTTTT.

The chain couples TRBV9 to TRBJ2-7; 8 bases are a match to TRBD1. Germline CDR1 and CDR2: SGDLS and YYNGEE. J was trimmed by 6 bases and V by 0 bases; bases with no gene match: 11. CDR3 length: 16 residues. DNA for the CDR3: TGTGCCAGCAGCGTAGCGGCCGGGACAGGCCTGGCCGAGCAGTACTTC. The encoded protein is CASSVAAGTGLAEQYF.

V and J are TRBV11-2 and TRBJ1-5; 10 bases are shared with TRBD1. The CDR3 runs to 17 residues. Unmatched junction bases numbered 13, after V lost 5 bases and J lost 6 bases. The germline V gene encodes CDR1 SGHAT and CDR2 FQNNGV. CDR3 loop: CASSRQRQGARFQPQHF. In DNA form, the CDR3 reads TGTGCCAGCAGCCGCCAGCGACAGGGGGCCCGGTTTCAGCCCCAGCATTTT. The whole variable domain, remainder taken from reference TRBV11-2 and TRBJ1-5, is EAGVAQSPRYKIIEKRQSVAFWCNPISGHATLYWYQQILGQGPKLLIQFQNNGVVDDSQLPKDRFSAERLKGVDSTLKIQPAKLEDSAVYLCASSRQRQGARFQPQHFGDGTRLSIL.

The V gene is TRBV6-5, the J gene TRBJ2-1, with D perhaps matching TRBD2 (6 bases). V was shortened by 6 bases and J by 11 bases, with 14 bases between the two germline ends. Germline-derived CDR1 and CDR2 are MNHEY and SVGAGI. CDR3 length: 12 amino acids. For the CDR3, the DNA is TGTGCCAGCAGGCGGGCGGGGCGAAAGCAGTTCTTC. Its protein product is CASRRAGRKQFF.

The chain uses TRBV19 and TRBJ2-3; 8 bases match TRBD2. V shed 1 base and J 0 bases; nucleotides not matched to a gene: 6. Looked up from germline, CDR1 is LNHDA and CDR2 is SQIVND (reference sequence). The CDR3 is made up of 17 amino acids. The CDR3: CASSIGAGGSSTDTQYF. The CDR3 DNA follows: TGTGCCAGTAGTATAGGTGCGGGGGGATCTAGCACAGATACGCAGTATTTT.

The chain is built from TRBV11-2 and TRBJ1-2, with 8 positions matching TRBD1. The J segment lost 4 bases and the V segment lost 0 bases, leaving 7 bases of the junction unmatched. The germline V gene has CDR1 SGHAT and CDR2 FQNNGV. This CDR3 comprises 16 residues. The CDR3 DNA reads TGTGCCAGCAGCTTAGAGTTAGGGACAGGAAGCTATGGCTACACCTTC. As protein: CASSLELGTGSYGYTF.

The rearrangement uses TRBV25-1 and TRBJ1-5, with D possibly being TRBD1 (5 bases). Per the germline V gene, CDR1 is MGHDK and CDR2 is SYGVNS. V shed 7 bases and J shed 7 bases, with 17 bases lying between them. The CDR3 spans 14 residues. CDR3 loop: CASTDSPAGQPQHF. The DNA for the CDR3 is TGTGCCAGCACCGACAGCCCAGCAGGGCAGCCCCAGCATTTT.

The V call is TRBV2, the J call TRBJ2-7; 12 nucleotides line up with TRBD2. CDR1 is SNHLY, CDR2 FYNNEI, per germline. Unmatched junction bases numbered 4, after V lost 7 bases and J lost 3 bases. CDR3 length: 14 residues. CDR3 sequence: CASTGLAGNYEQYF. CDR3 DNA: TGTGCCAGCACTGGACTAGCGGGGAACTACGAGCAGTACTTC.

The chain has TRBV27 and TRBJ2-3; TRBD2 matches at 8 bases. The CDR3 extends over 13 amino acids. The trim removed 7 bases at V and 6 bases at J, leaving 6 bases unmatched. CDR1 MNHEY and CDR2 SMNVEV come from the germline V gene (reference sequence). The CDR3 here is CASKERGRDTQYF. In DNA, the CDR3 is TGTGCCAGCAAAGAGCGCGGGAGGGATACGCAGTATTTT.

In this sample, this clone turned up once. The chain links TRBV9 to TRBJ2-5; maybe TRBD2 (6 bases). This CDR3 is built from 15 residues. Between the trimmed V and J ends, which lost 3 bases and 1 base, there was a span of 13 bases. Germline V gene lookup returns CDR1 SGDLS and CDR2 YYNGEE. CDR3: CASSGVASAQETQYF. CDR3 sequence (DNA): TGTGCCAGCAGCGGAGTAGCTAGCGCCCAAGAGACCCAGTACTTC.

V and J are TRBV25-1 and TRBJ2-3; D is unclear. Germline V gene data show CDR1 as MGHDK and CDR2 as SYGVNS. The V end lost 4 bases, the J end lost 0 bases, and 14 bases lay between the germline ends. The CDR3 length is 16 residues. Written as DNA, the CDR3 is TGTGCCAGCAGTGGAAACCACAGAGAAAGCACAGATACGCAGTATTTT. Translation gives CASSGNHRESTDTQYF.

J is TRBJ1-2 and V is TRBV29-1, with 7 nucleotides matching TRBD1. CDR1 and CDR2 (germline): SQVTM, ANQGSEA. This CDR3 has 14 residues. V lost 0 bases, J lost 5 bases, and 6 bases stayed unmatched. The DNA of the CDR3 is TGCAGCGTTGAAGATCAAGGGACAGTATATGGCTACACCTTC. Amino acids: CSVEDQGTVYGYTF.

The chain joins TRBV5-4 to TRBJ2-2; possible D gene TRBD2, 8 bases. V lost 2 bases and J 7 bases, leaving 21 bases between the germline ends. CDR1 is SGHNT, CDR2 YYREEE, per germline (reference sequence). The CDR3 is 17 amino acids. The CDR3 DNA follows: TGTGCCAGCAGCTTTTCGGGAGGGGGCATCAGAGGCGGGGAGCTGTTTTTT. Its protein product is CASSFSGGGIRGGELFF.

The chain links TRBV5-4 to TRBJ1-2, with 9 bases fitting TRBD1. CDR1 and CDR2 (germline): SGHNT, YYREEE (reference sequence). V trimming: 1 base; J trimming: 8 bases; junction bases outside the gene matches: 12. The CDR3 totals 16 residues. The CDR3 DNA follows: TGTGCCAGCAGCTTGCCCGGGACAGGGTTGGCTAGAGGCTACACCTTC. Encoded protein: CASSLPGTGLARGYTF. Filled out from reference TRBV5-4 and TRBJ1-2, the complete variable domain reads ETGVTQSPTHLIKTRGQQVTLRCSSQSGHNTVSWYQQALGQGPQFIFQYYREEENGRGNFPPRFSGLQFPNYSSELNVNALELDDSALYLCASSLPGTGLARGYTFGSGTRLTVV.

The chain couples TRBV18 to TRBJ1-2; D may be TRBD1 (6 bases). Trimming removed 4 bases at V and 4 bases at J, with 16 bases between. The CDR3 consists of 15 residues. Germline loops: CDR1 KGHSH, CDR2 LQKENI. The DNA for the CDR3 is TGTGCCAGCTCACTGGAGAGGGGACAAAGCTATGGCTACACCTTC. Its protein product is CASSLERGQSYGYTF.

This clone was observed once. This sequence joins TRBV25-1 and TRBJ2-2, with D perhaps TRBD2 (6 bases). Trimming shortened V by 9 bases and J by 2 bases, and 10 bases separated the two germline ends. CDR3 size: 13 residues. Germline V CDR1 and CDR2: MGHDK, SYGVNS. This CDR3 is CASTSTNTGELFF. CDR3 nucleotide sequence: TGTGCCAGTACTAGCACTAACACCGGGGAGCTGTTTTTT.

The chain couples TRBV4-2 to TRBJ2-3; the match to TRBD2 covers 9 bases. The V segment lost 0 bases and the J segment 7 bases; nucleotides outside the gene matches: 8. The CDR3 extends over 16 amino acids. Germline V gene data show CDR1 as LGHNA and CDR2 as YNFKEQ. The CDR3 nucleotides read TGTGCCAGCAGCCAAGAGGGAAGCGGGGGGAGGAATACGCAGTATTTT. Its protein is CASSQEGSGGRNTQYF.

The sample holds one count of this clone. V gene TRBV18 combines with J gene TRBJ1-2; 8 bases agree with TRBD1. J gave up 3 bases and V 3 bases, and 6 bases lay outside the gene matches. This CDR3 has 15 amino acids. Germline CDR1 is KGHSH and CDR2 is LQKENI. This chain's CDR3 is CASSPLQGADYGYTF. CDR3 DNA: TGTGCCAGCTCACCTCTTCAGGGGGCGGACTATGGCTACACCTTC. Full variable domain (outside the CDR3, taken from reference TRBV18 and TRBJ1-2): NAGVMQNPRHLVRRRGQEARLRCSPMKGHSHVYWYRQLPEEGLKFMVYLQKENIIDESGMPKERFSAEFPKEGPSILRIQQVVRGDSAAYFCASSPLQGADYGYTFGSGTRLTVV.

CDR3 bases: TGCAGCGTTCTAGGCCATTCGGACGGGGAGCTGTTTTTT. Encoded protein: CSVLGHSDGELFF. The chain couples TRBV29-1 to TRBJ2-2; D gene ambiguous. Germline V gene data show CDR1 as SQVTM and CDR2 as ANQGSEA. The CDR3 runs to 13 residues. Trimming removed 5 bases at V and 7 bases at J, with 14 bases between.

CDR3 region: CASSQVGGHGTGAYEQYF. The CDR3 DNA follows: TGCGCCAGCAGCCAAGTAGGGGGACATGGGACAGGGGCCTACGAGCAGTACTTC. The chain has TRBV4-1 and TRBJ2-5; the match to TRBD1 covers 10 bases. The last part of the DNA fits TRBJ2-7 better; the J call may be wrong. CDR1 MGHRA and CDR2 YSYEKL come from the germline V gene. This CDR3 has 18 amino acids.